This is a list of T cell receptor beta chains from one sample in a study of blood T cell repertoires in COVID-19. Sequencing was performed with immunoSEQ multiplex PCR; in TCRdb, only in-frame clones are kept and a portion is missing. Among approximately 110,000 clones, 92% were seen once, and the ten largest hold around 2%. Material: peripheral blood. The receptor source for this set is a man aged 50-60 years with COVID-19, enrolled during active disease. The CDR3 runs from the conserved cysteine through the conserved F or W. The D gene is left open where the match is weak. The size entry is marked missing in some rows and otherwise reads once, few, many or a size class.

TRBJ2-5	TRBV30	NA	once	TGTGCCTGGAAGATGGGCGGGGCGGGAGAGACCCAGTACTTC	CAWKMGGAGETQYF
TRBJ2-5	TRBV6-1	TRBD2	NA	TGTGCCAGCAGTGAAGGAGGGTGGGAGGGAGAGACCCAGTACTTC	CASSEGGWEGETQYF
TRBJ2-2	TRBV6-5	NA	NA	TGTGCCAGCACGTTAAGGACAGATAACACCGGGGAGCTGTTTTTT	CASTLRTDNTGELFF
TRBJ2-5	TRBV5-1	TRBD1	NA	TGCGCCAGCCGGGACAGGGGCGTCCAAGAGACCCAGTACTTC	CASRDRGVQETQYF
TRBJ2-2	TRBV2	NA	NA	TGTGCCAGCAGTCCCGGGACTTTCCCCACCGGGGAGCTGTTTTTT	CASSPGTFPTGELFF
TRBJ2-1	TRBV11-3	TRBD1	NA	TGTGCCAGCAGCTCGGGACAGGGCGGCAACAATGAGCAGTTCTTC	CASSSGQGGNNEQFF
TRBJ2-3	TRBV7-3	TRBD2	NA	TGTGCCAGCAGCCGCACCGGGACTAGCGTTACGGATACGCAGTATTTT	CASSRTGTSVTDTQYF
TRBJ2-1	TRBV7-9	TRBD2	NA	TGTGCCAGCAACATAGAGGGACTAGCACTAGGTGAGCAGTTCTTC	CASNIEGLALGEQFF
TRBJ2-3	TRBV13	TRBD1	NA	TGTGCCAGCAGTTTTCGGGACAGGAGCACAGATACGCAGTATTTT	CASSFRDRSTDTQYF
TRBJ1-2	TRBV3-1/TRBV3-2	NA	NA	TGTGCCAGCAGCCCTTGGGACACCAACTATGGCTACACCTTC	CASSPWDTNYGYTF
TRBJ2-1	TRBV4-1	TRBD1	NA	TGCGCCAGCAGCCCCCGACAGGGGATTGGTGATGAGCAGTTCTTC	CASSPRQGIGDEQFF
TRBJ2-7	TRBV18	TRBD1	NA	TGTGCCAGCTCAGGAGGACAGGGTAAGAGCTACGAGCAGTACTTC	CASSGGQGKSYEQYF
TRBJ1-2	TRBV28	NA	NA	TGTGCCAGCAGTTTTATGGGGCAACCCTATGGCTACACCTTC	CASSFMGQPYGYTF
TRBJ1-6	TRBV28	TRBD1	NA	TGTGCCAGCAGTTCCTTACAGGGGGCGGCCTCACCCCTCCACTTT	CASSSLQGAASPLHF
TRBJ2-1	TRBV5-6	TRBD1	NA	TGTGCCAGCACCGGGGACAGGGGGCGACACAATGAGCAGTTCTTC	CASTGDRGRHNEQFF
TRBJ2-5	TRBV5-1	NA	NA	TGCGCCAGCAGCTGGAAGGGGCGGGATGGGACCCAGTACTTC	CASSWKGRDGTQYF
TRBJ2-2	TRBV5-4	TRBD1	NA	TGTGCCAGCAGCGCGCCGGGACAGGGAATGGCCGGGGAGCTGTTTTTT	CASSAPGQGMAGELFF
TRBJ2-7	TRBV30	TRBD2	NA	TGTGCCTGGGGCCTCGGGGGGAGCTCCTACGAGCAGTACTTC	CAWGLGGSSYEQYF
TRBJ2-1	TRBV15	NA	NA	TGTGCCACCAGCAGACTCTTGCCCCCAGCGGAGCAGTTCTTC	CATSRLLPPAEQFF
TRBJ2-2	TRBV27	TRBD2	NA	TGTGCCAGCAGTTCGACTAGCGGGAACGCCAACACCGGGGAGCTGTTTTTT	CASSSTSGNANTGELFF
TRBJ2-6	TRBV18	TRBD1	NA	TGTGCCAGCTCACAGCAGTTTGGACAGGGCAAACGGGGGGCCAACGTCCTGACTTTC	CASSQQFGQGKRGANVLTF
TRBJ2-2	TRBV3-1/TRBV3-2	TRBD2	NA	TGTGCCAGCAGCCAAGGACTAGCGGGAGACACCGGGGAGCTGTTTTTT	CASSQGLAGDTGELFF
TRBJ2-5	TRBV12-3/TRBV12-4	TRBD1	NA	TGTGCCAGCAGTCGACAGGGGGGAGAGACCCAGTACTTC	CASSRQGGETQYF
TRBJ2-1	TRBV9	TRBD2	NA	TGTGCCAGCAGCGTAGGGGGGGGTTCCTCCTACAATGAGCAGTTCTTC	CASSVGGGSSYNEQFF
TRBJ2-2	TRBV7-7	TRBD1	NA	TGTGCCAGCAGCTCGACAGGGGGGCCCGGGGAGCTGTTTTTT	CASSSTGGPGELFF
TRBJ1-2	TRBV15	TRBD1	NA	TGTGCCACCAGCAGAGATACCCTGGACAGGCGATATGGCTACACCTTC	CATSRDTLDRRYGYTF
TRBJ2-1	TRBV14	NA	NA	TGTGCCAGCAGCCCTCTTAAGAGCTCCTACAATGAGCAGTTCTTC	CASSPLKSSYNEQFF
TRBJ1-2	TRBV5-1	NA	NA	TGCGCCAGCAGCTTGGTCTTAGGAGATCCTAACTATGGCTACACCTTC	CASSLVLGDPNYGYTF
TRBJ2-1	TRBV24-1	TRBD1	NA	TGTGCCACCAGTGATCCCGGGACAGCTACCTACAATGAGCAGTTCTTC	CATSDPGTATYNEQFF
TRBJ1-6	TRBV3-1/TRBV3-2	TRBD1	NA	TGTGCCAGCAGCCAATATGACAGGGATAATTCACCCCTCCACTTT	CASSQYDRDNSPLHF
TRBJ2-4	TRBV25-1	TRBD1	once	TGTGCCAGCAGTGAGGAAAGGACAGGGAACATTCAGTACTTC	CASSEERTGNIQYF
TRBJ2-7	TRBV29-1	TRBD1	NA	TGCAGCGTTCTGACAGGGGTAGTTGAGCAGTACTTC	CSVLTGVVEQYF
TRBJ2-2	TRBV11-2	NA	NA	TGTGCCAGCAGCTTAACAGGGACGAGCACCGGGGAGCTGTTTTTT	CASSLTGTSTGELFF
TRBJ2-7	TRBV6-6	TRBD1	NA	TGTGCCAGCAGTTCCCGGGACAGTTCCTACGAGCAGTACTTC	CASSSRDSSYEQYF
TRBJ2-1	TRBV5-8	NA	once	TGTGCCAGCACCTTGGACAGATACAATGAGCAGTTCTTC	CASTLDRYNEQFF
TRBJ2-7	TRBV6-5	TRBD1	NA	TGTGCCACCGCTCAGGGGGACGAGCAGTACTTC	CATAQGDEQYF
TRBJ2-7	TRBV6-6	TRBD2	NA	TGTGCCAGCAGCTCAGCGGGAGGGACCTACGAGCAGTACTTC	CASSSAGGTYEQYF
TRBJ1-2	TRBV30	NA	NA	TGTGCCTGGAGTGTCAGGGGTTTTGGCGGCTACACCTTC	CAWSVRGFGGYTF
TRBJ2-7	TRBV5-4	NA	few	TGTGCCAGCAGTTCCCAATTCTCCTACGAGCAGTACTTC	CASSSQFSYEQYF
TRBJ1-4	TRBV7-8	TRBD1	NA	TGTGCCAGCAGCTTATCCGGGACAGCTAATGAAAAACTGTTTTTT	CASSLSGTANEKLFF
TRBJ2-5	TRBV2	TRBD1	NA	TGTGCCAGCAGTGTGGGACAGGGCCCGGAGACCCAGTACTTC	CASSVGQGPETQYF